The sequence of this TCR beta chain was determined in a study of cytomegalovirus exposure and HLA in healthy donors. Study-level points and caveats: Immune exposure data for these donors was limited to CMV serostatus. Earlier analysis looked at TCR beta V segments, and most were productive about 87% or about 30% of the time. Follow-up analysis found HLA locus-dependent TCR association rates, highest for DRB1 and lowest for HLA-C.

Primers: 60 Vbeta forward and 13 Jbeta reverse. The data were produced by immunoSEQ multiplex PCR, yet TCRdb's version contains in-frame clones alone and is incomplete. Recorded here are over 200,000 clones; the top ten clones represent approximately 1%. Worth noting for this clone: Antigen specificity is unknown.

This receptor was identified in a woman aged 25 to 39 in good health and CMV-seropositive. Specimen: PBMCs.

The CDR3 loop reads CASRLQSGSYYNEQFF. CDR3 nucleotide sequence: TGTGCCAGTCGCCTCCAGAGCGGGAGTTACTACAATGAGCAGTTCTTC. V is TRBV19 and J is TRBJ2-1; 8 bases agree with TRBD2. The junction had 12 bases not matched to a gene; V was cut back by 8 bases and J by 3 bases. The germline CDR1 and CDR2 sequences are LNHDA and SQIVND (reference sequence). The CDR3 spans 16 residues.